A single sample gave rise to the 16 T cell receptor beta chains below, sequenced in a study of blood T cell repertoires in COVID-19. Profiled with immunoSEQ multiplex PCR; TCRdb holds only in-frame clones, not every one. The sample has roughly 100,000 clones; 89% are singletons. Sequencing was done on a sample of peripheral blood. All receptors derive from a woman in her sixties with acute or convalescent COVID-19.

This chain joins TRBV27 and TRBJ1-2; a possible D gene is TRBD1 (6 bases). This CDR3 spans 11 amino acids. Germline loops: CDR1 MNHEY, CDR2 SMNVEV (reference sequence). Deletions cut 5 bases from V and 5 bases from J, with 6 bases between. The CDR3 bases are TGTGCCAGCAGTCAGGGGTATGGCTACACCTTC. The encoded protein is CASSQGYGYTF.

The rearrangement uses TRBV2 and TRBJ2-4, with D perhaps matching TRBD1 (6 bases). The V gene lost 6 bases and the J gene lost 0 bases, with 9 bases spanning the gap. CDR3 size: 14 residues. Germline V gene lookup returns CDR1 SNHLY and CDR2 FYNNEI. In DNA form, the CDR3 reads TGTGCCAGCAGGGGGACACTAGCCAAAAACATTCAGTACTTC. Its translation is CASRGTLAKNIQYF.

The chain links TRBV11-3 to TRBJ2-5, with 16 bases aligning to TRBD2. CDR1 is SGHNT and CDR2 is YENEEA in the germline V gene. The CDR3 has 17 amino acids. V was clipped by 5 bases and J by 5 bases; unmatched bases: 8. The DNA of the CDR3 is TGTGCCAGCAGCCGCGGGACTAGCGGGAGGGCCCGGGAGACCCAGTACTTC. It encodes CASSRGTSGRARETQYF.

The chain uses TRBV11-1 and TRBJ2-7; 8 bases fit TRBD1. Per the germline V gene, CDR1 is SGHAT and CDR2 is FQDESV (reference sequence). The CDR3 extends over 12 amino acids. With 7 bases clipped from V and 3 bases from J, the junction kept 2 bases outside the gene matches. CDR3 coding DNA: TGTGCCAGCAACGACAGGGGCTACGAGCAGTACTTC. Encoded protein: CASNDRGYEQYF.

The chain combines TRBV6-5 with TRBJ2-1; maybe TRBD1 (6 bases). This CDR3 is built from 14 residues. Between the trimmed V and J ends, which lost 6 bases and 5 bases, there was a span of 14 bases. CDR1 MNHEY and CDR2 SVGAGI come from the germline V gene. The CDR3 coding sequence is TGTGCCAGCAGGGGAGTGGGGACAAACAATGAGCAGTTCTTC. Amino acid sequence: CASRGVGTNNEQFF.

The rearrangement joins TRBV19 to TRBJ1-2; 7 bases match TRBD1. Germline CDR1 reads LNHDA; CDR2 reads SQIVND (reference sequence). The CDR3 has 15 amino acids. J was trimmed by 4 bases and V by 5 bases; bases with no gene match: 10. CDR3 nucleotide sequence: TGTGCCAGTAGTGAGAGGGGGCGAGGCAGCTATGGCTACACCTTC. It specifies CASSERGRGSYGYTF.

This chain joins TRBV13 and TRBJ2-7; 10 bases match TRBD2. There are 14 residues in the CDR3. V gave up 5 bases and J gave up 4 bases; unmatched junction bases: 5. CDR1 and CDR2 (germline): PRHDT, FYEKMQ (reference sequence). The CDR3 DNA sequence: TGTGCCAGCAGCACAGCGGGAGGGAGGTACGAGCAGTACTTC. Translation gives CASSTAGGRYEQYF.

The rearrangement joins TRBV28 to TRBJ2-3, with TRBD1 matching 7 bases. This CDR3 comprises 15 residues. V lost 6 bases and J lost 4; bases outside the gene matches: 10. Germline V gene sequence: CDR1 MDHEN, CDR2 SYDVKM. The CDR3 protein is CASSLTSQGADTQYF. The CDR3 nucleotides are TGTGCCAGCAGCCTTACATCTCAGGGGGCAGATACGCAGTATTTT.

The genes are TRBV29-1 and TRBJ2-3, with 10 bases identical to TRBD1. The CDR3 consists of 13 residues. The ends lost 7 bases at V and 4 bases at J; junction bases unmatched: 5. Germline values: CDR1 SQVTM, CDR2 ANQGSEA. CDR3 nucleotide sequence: TGCAGCGAGGGACAGGGGTCCCCAGATACGCAGTATTTT. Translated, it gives CSEGQGSPDTQYF.

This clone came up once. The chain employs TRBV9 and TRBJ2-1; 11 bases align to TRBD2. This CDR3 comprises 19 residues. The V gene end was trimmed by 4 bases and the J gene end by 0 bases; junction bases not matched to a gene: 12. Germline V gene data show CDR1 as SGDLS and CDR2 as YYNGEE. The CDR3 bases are TGTGCCAGCAGCATTACTAGCGGGAGTCCTCTGAGCTCCTACAATGAGCAGTTCTTC. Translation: CASSITSGSPLSSYNEQFF.

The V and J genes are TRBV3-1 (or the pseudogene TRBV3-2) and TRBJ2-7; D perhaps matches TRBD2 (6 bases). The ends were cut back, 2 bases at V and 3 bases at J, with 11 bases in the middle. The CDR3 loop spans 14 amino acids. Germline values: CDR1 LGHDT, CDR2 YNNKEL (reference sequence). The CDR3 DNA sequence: TGTGCCAGCAGCCAAAATTCGCGGGACTACGAGCAGTACTTC. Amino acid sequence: CASSQNSRDYEQYF.

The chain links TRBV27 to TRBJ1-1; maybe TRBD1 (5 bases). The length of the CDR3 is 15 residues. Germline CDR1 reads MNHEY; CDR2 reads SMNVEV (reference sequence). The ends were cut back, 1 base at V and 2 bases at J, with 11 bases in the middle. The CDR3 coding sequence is TGTGCCAGCAGTTTATTAGGCAGGGCTAACACTGAAGCTTTCTTT. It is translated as CASSLLGRANTEAFF.

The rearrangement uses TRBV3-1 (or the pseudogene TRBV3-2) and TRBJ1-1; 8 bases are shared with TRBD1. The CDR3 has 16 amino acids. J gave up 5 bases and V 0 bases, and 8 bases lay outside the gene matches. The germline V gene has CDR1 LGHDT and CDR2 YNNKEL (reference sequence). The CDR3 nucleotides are TGTGCCAGCAGCCAAGATGGCAGGGGGCCTAAGACTGAAGCTTTCTTT. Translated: CASSQDGRGPKTEAFF.

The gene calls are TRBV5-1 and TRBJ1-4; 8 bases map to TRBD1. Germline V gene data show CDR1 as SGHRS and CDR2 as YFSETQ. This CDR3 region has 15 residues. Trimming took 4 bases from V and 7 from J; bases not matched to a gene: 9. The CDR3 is CASSRSGTGGEKLFF. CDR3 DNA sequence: TGCGCCAGCAGCCGTTCCGGGACAGGAGGTGAAAAACTGTTTTTT.

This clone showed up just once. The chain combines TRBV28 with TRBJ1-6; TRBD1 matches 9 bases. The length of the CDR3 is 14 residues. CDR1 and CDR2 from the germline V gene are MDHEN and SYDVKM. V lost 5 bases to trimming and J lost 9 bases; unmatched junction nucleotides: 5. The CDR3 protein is CASSRGTGTSPLHF. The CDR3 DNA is TGTGCCAGCAGTCGCGGGACAGGGACTTCACCCCTCCACTTT.

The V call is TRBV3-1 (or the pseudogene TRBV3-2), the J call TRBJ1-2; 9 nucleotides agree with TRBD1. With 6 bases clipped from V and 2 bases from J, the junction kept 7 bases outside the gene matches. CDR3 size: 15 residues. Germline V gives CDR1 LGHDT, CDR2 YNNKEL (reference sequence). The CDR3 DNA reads TGTGCCAGCAGAGGGCGGACAGGGGAAAACTATGGCTACACCTTC. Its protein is CASRGRTGENYGYTF.